What follows is one TCR beta chain and its context. TCRdb re-derived calls from the 5' RACE reads in MiXCR, one entry per CDR3 protein. The sample has approximately 600,000 distinct CDR3 sequences; roughly 12% are singletons. This entry comes from a study of T cells after yellow fever vaccination. The V segment lost 3 bases and the J segment 6 bases; nucleotides outside the gene matches: 6. CDR1 and CDR2 from the germline V gene are SEHNR and FQNEAQ (reference sequence). This CDR3 is built from 14 residues. This chain links TRBV7-9 with TRBJ2-5; 8 bases agree with TRBD1. The input for sequencing was PBMCs, taken on the day of the yellow fever booster vaccination. The TCR sequence derives from a man aged 30 to 39 who received the YFV17D yellow fever vaccine. CDR3 region: CASSFTGGRKTQYF. The DNA for the CDR3 is TGTGCCAGCAGCTTTACAGGGGGTAGGAAGACCCAGTACTTC.